A selection of T cell receptor beta chains follows, all from one sample in a study of metastatic and nonmetastatic thyroid tumors. TCRdb re-called clones from the PCR reads using MiXCR. The table shows tens of thousands of clones, with roughly 24% occurring only once. The sequencing input was tumor tissue. The source is a female donor with papillary thyroid cancer or a benign thyroid nodule (not recorded which). Some clones in this sample may be carry-over from other donors' samples. CDR3s include the opening cysteine and the closing phenylalanine or tryptophan.

TRBV7-2,CASSPGGQGNTGELFF
TRBV20-1,CSARAPLGGYRTEAFF
TRBV11-2,CASSYTSGLVGDRREQYF
TRBV11-2,CASSSTTGTGAQETQYF
TRBV5-1,CASSLEAGTAGNTIYF
TRBV5-1,CASSASGQGSGNTIYF
TRBV6-2/TRBV6-3,CASRDRSNQPQHF
TRBV6-1,CAADVSTEAFF
TRBV11-2,CASSLDPAAPNEQFF
TRBV11-2,CASSPARGGSSYEQYF
TRBV5-1,CASSLGQGNYGYTF